A single sample is the source of the 26 T cell receptor beta chains below, sequenced in a study of control samples from healthy donors and cancer patients. This table comes from immunoSEQ multiplex PCR, and its TCRdb copy is limited to in-frame clones, with some not included. The sample gives 95,000 to 120,000 clones, approximately 84% of which show up once; 6.5% is in the top ten. Sequencing used blood. Receptors were obtained from a man between 18 and 29 years old in good health.

This chain joins TRBV19 and TRBJ2-7; TRBD1 agrees at 10 bases. The CDR3 sequence is 14 residues long. Germline assignment: CDR1 LNHDA and CDR2 SQIVND (reference sequence). Trimming at V came to 4 bases and at J to 4 bases, leaving 4 bases not matched to a gene. DNA for the CDR3: TGTGCCAGTAGTAATCAGGGACAGGGGTACGAGCAGTACTTC. The encoded protein is CASSNQGQGYEQYF.

The chain combines TRBV28 with TRBJ2-4; 7 nucleotides line up with TRBD1. Germline lookup yields CDR1 MDHEN and CDR2 SYDVKM. The CDR3 runs 15 residues. The junction had 8 bases not matched to a gene; V was cut back by 3 bases and J by 6 bases. The CDR3 loop reads CASSLGQGETNIQYF. The CDR3, as DNA: TGTGCCAGCAGTTTGGGGCAGGGGGAAACAAACATTCAGTACTTC.

The CDR3 DNA reads TGTGCCAGCGAGGGCGATGTAATCCACTTT. Translating gives CASEGDVIHF. V is TRBV25-1 and J is TRBJ1-6; D is unresolved. This CDR3 spans 10 amino acids. Germline CDR1 and CDR2: MGHDK and SYGVNS. V was clipped by 8 bases and J by 17 bases, with 13 bases between them.

The V gene is TRBV9, the J gene TRBJ1-1, with a weak D call TRBD1 (6 bases). The CDR3 is 14 amino acids. V gave up 4 bases and J gave up 4 bases, with 14 bases separating them. Germline V lookup: CDR1 SGDLS, CDR2 YYNGEE. CDR3 in amino acids: CASSPEDRITEAFF. CDR3 in DNA: TGTGCCAGCAGCCCCGAAGACAGGATCACTGAAGCTTTCTTT.

In DNA form, the CDR3 reads TGCAGCGCAACTGGAAACTATGGCTACACCTTC. Translating it yields CSATGNYGYTF. The rearrangement links TRBV20-1 to TRBJ1-2; unclear D gene. This CDR3 has 11 amino acids. Per germline, CDR1 DFQATT and CDR2 SNEGSKA (reference sequence).

The chain recombines TRBV6-6 with TRBJ2-1; 9 positions match TRBD1. Germline V lookup: CDR1 MNHNY, CDR2 SVGAGI (reference sequence). The trim removed 4 bases at V and 11 bases at J, leaving 12 bases unmatched. The CDR3 has 15 amino acids. In DNA, the CDR3 is TGTGCCAGCAGTTCCCGGGACAGGGTCGTGATTCAGCAGTTCTTC. Translating gives CASSSRDRVVIQQFF.

There are a few counts of this clone. Other DNA sequences in this sample translate to the same CDR3. This chain uses TRBV5-1 with TRBJ1-1; D gene unclear. The germline V and J ends were trimmed by 0 bases and 2 bases, with 11 bases remaining between them. The CDR3 spans 15 residues. Germline V CDR1 and CDR2: SGHRS, YFSETQ. Here the CDR3 DNA reads TGCGCCAGCAGCTTGGCCGGACGGTCTAACACTGAAGCTTTCTTT. Residues: CASSLAGRSNTEAFF.

The chain has TRBV18 and TRBJ2-1; 12 bases agree with TRBD2. Trimming cost V 3 bases and J 8 bases; bases outside gene matches: 8. The CDR3 is 16 residues long. Germline CDR1 is KGHSH and CDR2 is LQKENI. As DNA, the CDR3 is TGTGCCAGCTCACCCGGTTCTAGCGGGGGGGTGCATGAGCAGTTCTTC. It encodes CASSPGSSGGVHEQFF. Combining the CDR3 with reference TRBV18 and TRBJ2-1 gives the whole variable domain NAGVMQNPRHLVRRRGQEARLRCSPMKGHSHVYWYRQLPEEGLKFMVYLQKENIIDESGMPKERFSAEFPKEGPSILRIQQVVRGDSAAYFCASSPGSSGGVHEQFFGPGTRLTVL.

The chain is built from TRBV2 and TRBJ1-4, with D possibly being TRBD1 (5 bases). Per germline, CDR1 SNHLY and CDR2 FYNNEI. The CDR3 length is 13 residues. Trimming took 5 bases from V and 5 from J, leaving 9 bases between them. CDR3 coding DNA: TGTGCCAGCAGTCGGGACGGCAATGAAAAACTGTTTTTT. This gives the protein CASSRDGNEKLFF.

The V and J genes are TRBV10-3 and TRBJ2-2, with unresolved D. The V end lost 0 bases, the J end lost 1 base, and 12 bases lay between the germline ends. The CDR3 totals 17 residues. CDR1 is ENHRY, CDR2 SYGVKD, per germline. CDR3 nucleotide sequence: TGTGCCATCAGTGAGTCGATGGTCCCGATGAACACCGGGGAGCTGTTTTTT. Residues: CAISESMVPMNTGELFF.

CDR3 residues: CASSAGLPVEQYF. DNA for the CDR3: TGCGCCAGCAGCGCGGGACTCCCCGTCGAGCAGTACTTC. The rearrangement uses TRBV5-1 and TRBJ2-7; D is possibly TRBD2 (6 bases). CDR1 and CDR2 (germline): SGHRS, YFSETQ. Trimming stripped 4 bases from V and 6 bases from J, with 14 bases between. The CDR3 spans 13 residues.

The chain is built from TRBV2 and TRBJ1-6; TRBD1 matches at 9 bases. The CDR3 is 16 residues long. Germline V gene sequence: CDR1 SNHLY, CDR2 FYNNEI. Trimming cost V 4 bases and J 7 bases; bases outside gene matches: 8. The CDR3 here is CASSAGGGTGNSPLHF. The CDR3 nucleotides read TGTGCCAGCAGTGCGGGGGGCGGGACAGGGAATTCACCCCTCCACTTT.

V usage is TRBV4-1 and J usage is TRBJ2-5, with D possibly TRBD2 on 7 matching bases. The CDR3 spans 16 residues. Trimming pared 3 bases from V and 4 bases from J, leaving 18 bases between. Germline V gene lookup returns CDR1 MGHRA and CDR2 YSYEKL. CDR3 sequence reads: CASSQDAGEGGETQYF. The CDR3 nucleotides are TGCGCCAGCAGCCAGGACGCCGGGGAGGGGGGAGAGACCCAGTACTTC.

J is TRBJ2-3 and V is TRBV3-1 (or the pseudogene TRBV3-2); 7 bases match TRBD2. The CDR3 covers 17 residues. Germline loops: CDR1 LGHDT, CDR2 YNNKEL (reference sequence). The V and J ends lost 4 bases and 0 bases, in that order; junction bases with no gene match: 10. Written as DNA, the CDR3 is TGTGCCAGCAGCCGAGGGGAGCGGGGTCCTAGCACAGATACGCAGTATTTT. Translation: CASSRGERGPSTDTQYF.

This chain's CDR3 is CASSPWTGKLFF. The CDR3 DNA reads as TGTGCCAGTAGTCCTTGGACGGGTAAACTGTTTTTT. V is TRBV19 and J is TRBJ1-4, with unresolved D. In germline, CDR1 is LNHDA, CDR2 SQIVND (reference sequence). The CDR3 has 12 residues. Trimming left V 5 bases short and J 11 bases short, with 12 bases between. Full variable domain (missing parts from reference TRBV19 and TRBJ1-4): DGGITQSPKYLFRKEGQNVTLSCEQNLNHDAMYWYRQDPGQGLRLIYYSQIVNDFQKGDIAEGYSVSREKKESFPLTVTSAQKNPTAFYLCASSPWTGKLFFGSGTQLSVL.

The V gene is TRBV2, the J gene TRBJ1-5, with D unclear. This CDR3 contains 14 residues. Germline V lookup: CDR1 SNHLY, CDR2 FYNNEI. V lost 6 bases and J 7 bases, leaving 16 bases between the germline ends. The CDR3 reads CASRGIGSGQPQHF. The CDR3, as DNA: TGTGCCAGCAGGGGGATCGGTTCCGGACAGCCCCAGCATTTT.

V usage is TRBV20-1 and J usage is TRBJ2-7; unclear D gene. This CDR3 spans 14 amino acids. V dropped 3 bases and J dropped 2 bases, with 14 bases sitting between them. CDR1 DFQATT and CDR2 SNEGSKA come from the germline V gene (reference sequence). CDR3 sequence: CSASLKLPAYEQYF. CDR3 DNA sequence: TGCAGTGCTAGTCTCAAGCTCCCAGCCTACGAGCAGTACTTC.

V gene TRBV27 combines with J gene TRBJ1-2; D might be TRBD1 (5 bases). Deletions cut 8 bases from V and 6 bases from J, with 16 bases between. Germline lookup yields CDR1 MNHEY and CDR2 SMNVEV (reference sequence). This CDR3 is 13 amino acids long. The CDR3 bases are TGTGCCAGCTCTCTAGTGGGGGGTAATGGCTACACCTTC. Protein sequence: CASSLVGGNGYTF.

This chain joins TRBV4-3 and TRBJ1-2; D remains unclear. The V gene lost 0 bases and the J gene lost 7 bases, with 9 bases spanning the gap. This CDR3 is 13 amino acids long. Germline V CDR1 and CDR2: LGHNA, YSLEER. CDR3: CASSQEDGRGYTF. The CDR3 nucleotides are TGCGCCAGCAGCCAAGAAGACGGCCGTGGCTACACCTTC.

This clone was seen a handful of times. The J gene is TRBJ1-6, the V gene TRBV5-8; D is undetermined. Trimming pared 0 bases from V and 6 bases from J, leaving 13 bases between. The germline V gene encodes CDR1 SGHTS and CDR2 YDEGEE. The CDR3 is made up of 16 amino acids. The chain's CDR3 is CASSLAVGLLNSPLHF. The CDR3 DNA reads as TGTGCCAGCAGCTTGGCGGTGGGTCTGCTTAATTCACCCCTCCACTTT.

V usage is TRBV6-1 and J usage is TRBJ1-5; TRBD1 matches at 7 bases. The germline V gene has CDR1 MNHNS and CDR2 SASEGT. This CDR3 contains 16 residues. The ends lost 3 bases at V and 2 bases at J; junction bases unmatched: 7. The DNA of the CDR3 is TGTGCCAGCAGTGATCGGACAGGAGCTCGCAATCAGCCCCAGCATTTT. Amino acid sequence: CASSDRTGARNQPQHF.

The chain joins TRBV21-1 to TRBJ2-7. TRBV21-1 has pseudogene status. There are 14 residues in the CDR3. CDR3 sequence (DNA): TGTGCCAGCAGCAAAGTTAGGGCTTCCTACGAGCAGTACTTC. Translating gives CASSKVRASYEQYF.

The chain joins TRBV7-9 to TRBJ2-7; 7 nucleotides agree with TRBD1. The CDR3 covers 15 residues. CDR1 is SEHNR and CDR2 is FQNEAQ in the germline V gene (reference sequence). Trimming removed 5 bases from V and 7 bases from J; junction bases left unmatched: 14. The CDR3 region is CASSPAGTVLREQYF. The CDR3 nucleotides read TGTGCCAGCAGCCCCGCCGGGACAGTCCTACGGGAGCAGTACTTC. The full variable domain, in which reference TRBV7-9 and TRBJ2-7 provide the parts outside the CDR3, is DTGVSQNPRHKITKRGQNVTFRCDPISEHNRLYWYRQTLGQGPEFLTYFQNEAQLEKSRLLSDRFSAERPKGSFSTLEIQRTEQGDSAMYLCASSPAGTVLREQYFGPGTRLTVT.

The chain is built from TRBV10-2 and TRBJ1-2; tentatively, D is TRBD1 (6 bases). The CDR3 runs 13 residues. In germline, CDR1 is WSHSY, CDR2 SAAADI. V lost 6 bases and J lost 10, with 18 bases in between. The CDR3 is CASRKLAGEDYTF. The CDR3 coding sequence is TGCGCCAGCAGAAAACTGGCAGGGGAGGACTACACCTTC.

The V call is TRBV11-2, the J call TRBJ2-1, with 9 positions matching TRBD2. This CDR3 has 15 amino acids. Per germline, CDR1 SGHAT and CDR2 FQNNGV. Germline trimming cut 1 base from V and 8 bases from J; bases unmatched to any gene: 6. CDR3 coding DNA: TGTGCCAGCAGCTTAGGGCGGGGGGGTCCGTATGAGCAGTTCTTC. Translated: CASSLGRGGPYEQFF. The variable domain in full, with the rest retrieved from reference TRBV11-2 and TRBJ2-1, is EAGVAQSPRYKIIEKRQSVAFWCNPISGHATLYWYQQILGQGPKLLIQFQNNGVVDDSQLPKDRFSAERLKGVDSTLKIQPAKLEDSAVYLCASSLGRGGPYEQFFGPGTRLTVL.

The V call is TRBV12-5, the J call TRBJ2-1; 9 bases line up with TRBD2. The CDR3 is 17 amino acids. The germline V gene has CDR1 LGHNT and CDR2 FRNRAP. Trimming cost V 7 bases and J 7 bases; bases outside gene matches: 17. CDR3: CASAKGGLRGGGNEQFF. The CDR3 DNA reads TGTGCTAGTGCCAAGGGAGGATTGCGGGGGGGTGGTAATGAGCAGTTCTTC.